This T cell receptor beta chain was found in a study of cytomegalovirus exposure and HLA in healthy donors. PCR employed 60 Vbeta and 13 Jbeta primers. Produced via immunoSEQ multiplex PCR; TCRdb's table is partial and in-frame only. Of some 110,000 clones listed, less than 80% are singletons. Germline V gene data show CDR1 as SGHTA and CDR2 as FQGNSA. Trimming at V came to 6 bases and at J to 5 bases, leaving 8 bases not matched to a gene. CDR3 size: 15 residues. Donors likely had unrecorded immune exposures despite being nominally healthy when sampled. A note on this clone: What it binds is unknown.

Overall study findings and caveats: Researchers counted around 150 TCR beta chains as cytomegalovirus-associated. DRB1 showed the most TCR associations and HLA-C the fewest in a later analysis, as rates varied by HLA locus.

The sample taken for sequencing was PBMCs. The chain joins TRBV7-2 to TRBJ1-5, with 9 bases aligning to TRBD1. The clonotype was recovered from a man aged 50 to 59 in good health and CMV-seronegative. The CDR3 protein is CASSDRGVPYQPQHF. In DNA form, the CDR3 reads TGTGCCAGCAGTGACAGGGGGGTCCCTTATCAGCCCCAGCATTTT.